These 31 T cell receptor beta chains share one sample of origin, sequenced in a study of post-analysis software for immune sequencing data. Their target antigens are unknown. Unique molecular identifiers were carried by the TCR beta cDNA libraries. TCRdb called the PCR reads again in MiXCR, with one record for every CDR3 protein. The data show roughly 600,000 distinct CDR3 sequences, 44% seen once. Study-wide results and caveats: Patients had higher frequencies than controls of roughly five TRBV segments, including TRBV5-6, TRBV5-1 and TRBV20-1.

Sequenced sample: blood. All receptors come from a girl aged 10-17 years with multiple sclerosis.

This clonotype was detected only a few times. This chain links TRBV5-6 with TRBJ1-2, with 8 bases that match TRBD1. This CDR3 is 13 amino acids long. From germline, CDR1 is SGHDT and CDR2 YYEEEE. V was pared by 4 bases and J by 5 bases, with 4 bases of the junction left unmatched. The CDR3 coding sequence is TGTGCCAGCAGCAAGACAGGGGCATATGGCTACACCTTC. It encodes CASSKTGAYGYTF.

The rearrangement uses TRBV12-3 or TRBV12-4 and TRBJ1-5, with 8 bases lining up with TRBD1. J gave up 7 bases and V 3 bases, and 5 bases lay outside the gene matches. There are 14 residues in the CDR3. CDR3 sequence: CASSFGTGFQPQHF. The CDR3 nucleotides read TGTGCCAGCAGTTTCGGGACAGGATTCCAGCCCCAGCATTTT.

Many counts were recorded for this clonotype. The chain uses TRBV9 and TRBJ1-2; D gene uncertain. The length of the CDR3 is 15 residues. The V gene lost 3 bases and the J gene lost 3 bases, with 15 bases spanning the gap. Germline lookup yields CDR1 SGDLS and CDR2 YYNGEE. DNA for the CDR3: TGTGCCAGCAGCGCCGGGAATTCGGGCGACTATGGCTACACCTTC. It is translated as CASSAGNSGDYGYTF.

J is TRBJ2-2 and V is TRBV3-1, with unresolved D. This CDR3 contains 14 residues. Trimming removed 1 base from V and 6 bases from J, with 9 bases in between. Germline values: CDR1 LGHDT, CDR2 YNNKEL (reference sequence). CDR3 DNA sequence: TGTGCCAGCAGCCAAGGAGAAACGGCCGGGGAGCTGTTTTTT. Translated, it gives CASSQGETAGELFF.

V and J are TRBV29-1 and TRBJ2-1; 8 nucleotides agree with TRBD2. This CDR3 is built from 15 residues. Germline CDR1 is SQVTM and CDR2 is ANQGSEA. Germline trimming cut 2 bases from V and 0 bases from J; bases unmatched to any gene: 3. As DNA, the CDR3 is TGCAGCGTTGAACTCGGGAGGGCCTCCTACAATGAGCAGTTCTTC. Its translation is CSVELGRASYNEQFF.

This clonotype showed up many times. The chain has TRBV3-1 and TRBJ2-1, with D maybe TRBD1 (5 bases). V lost 4 bases and J lost 8, with 9 bases in between. Per germline, CDR1 LGHDT and CDR2 YNNKEL (reference sequence). CDR3 length: 12 residues. CDR3 loop: CASSPQGDEQFF. The CDR3, as DNA: TGTGCCAGCAGCCCTCAGGGTGATGAGCAGTTCTTC.

This clonotype was observed a handful of times. The V gene is TRBV27, the J gene TRBJ2-6; no reliable D call. Trimming stripped 7 bases from V and 4 bases from J, with 17 bases between. Germline V gene data show CDR1 as MNHEY and CDR2 as SMNVEV (reference sequence). The CDR3 spans 16 residues. The chain's CDR3 is CASKGISPTGANVLTF. The CDR3 DNA is TGTGCCAGCAAAGGGATTTCGCCGACCGGGGCCAACGTCCTGACTTTC.

The chain links TRBV20-1 to TRBJ1-5; 8 nucleotides agree with TRBD1. This CDR3 region has 14 residues. V was clipped by 6 bases and J by 0 bases; unmatched bases: 4. Germline-derived CDR1 and CDR2 are DFQATT and SNEGSKA (reference sequence). CDR3 DNA: TGCAGTGCAGCGGACAGGGTTAGCAATCAGCCCCAGCATTTT. As protein: CSAADRVSNQPQHF.

The rearrangement uses TRBV5-1 and TRBJ2-7; TRBD1 agrees at 9 bases. The CDR3 is 16 amino acids. Germline V CDR1 and CDR2: SGHRS, YFSETQ. V lost 3 bases, J lost 2 bases, and 9 bases stayed unmatched. The CDR3 DNA reads TGCGCCAGCAGCTCACAAATTCGACAGGGGGCCTACGAGCAGTACTTC. Translated, it gives CASSSQIRQGAYEQYF.

This clonotype was detected a few times. The chain recombines TRBV10-3 with TRBJ1-2; D is uncertain. Germline loops: CDR1 ENHRY, CDR2 SYGVKD. This CDR3 spans 13 amino acids. Trimming removed 2 bases from V and 5 bases from J, with 9 bases in between. The chain's CDR3 is CAISEGEWYGYTF. The CDR3 DNA sequence: TGTGCCATCAGTGAGGGGGAGTGGTATGGCTACACCTTC.

The rearrangement links TRBV5-1 to TRBJ2-3; 10 bases line up with TRBD1. V gave up 2 bases and J gave up 3 bases; unmatched junction bases: 3. There are 15 residues in the CDR3. CDR1 and CDR2 (germline): SGHRS, YFSETQ. CDR3 bases: TGCGCCAGCAGCTTCGGGGGACAGGGGACAGATACGCAGTATTTT. Amino acids: CASSFGGQGTDTQYF.

This clonotype was seen a few times. The chain links TRBV5-5 to TRBJ2-1, with no clear D. With 0 bases removed from V and 12 bases from J, the gap between germline ends came to 16 bases. The CDR3 contains 14 residues. Germline loops: CDR1 SGHKS, CDR2 YYEKEE (reference sequence). In DNA, the CDR3 is TGTGCCAGCAGCTTGGATTTGGTTTCCAAGGGGCAGTTCTTC. Its protein product is CASSLDLVSKGQFF.

This clonotype was seen a handful of times. The chain is built from TRBV5-1 and TRBJ2-1; no reliable D call. With 0 bases removed from V and 7 bases from J, the gap between germline ends came to 17 bases. The CDR3 runs to 16 residues. Germline V gene lookup returns CDR1 SGHRS and CDR2 YFSETQ. CDR3 sequence reads: CASSLVPGLMDNEQFF. The CDR3, as DNA: TGCGCCAGCAGCTTGGTACCCGGGTTGATGGATAATGAGCAGTTCTTC.

This clonotype was seen a handful of times. The rearrangement joins TRBV28 to TRBJ1-5; 7 positions agree with TRBD1. The CDR3 has 17 amino acids. Unmatched junction bases numbered 16, after V lost 6 bases and J lost 5 bases. The germline V gene encodes CDR1 MDHEN and CDR2 SYDVKM. In DNA form, the CDR3 reads TGTGCCAGCAGGGGGGGGCAGGGGGTCAGAAGGGATCAGCCCCAGCATTTT. Translating it yields CASRGGQGVRRDQPQHF.

The chain combines TRBV6-1 with TRBJ1-1; D perhaps matches TRBD1 (6 bases). Germline V gene sequence: CDR1 MNHNS, CDR2 SASEGT. V was shortened by 2 bases and J by 8 bases, with 12 bases between the two germline ends. The CDR3 is 13 residues long. As DNA, the CDR3 is TGTGCCAGCAGTGAATACCCAGGACAGGAAGCTTTCTTT. Its protein is CASSEYPGQEAFF.

The rearrangement joins TRBV12-3 or TRBV12-4 to TRBJ2-7; tentatively, D is TRBD1 (6 bases). The CDR3 has 15 residues. Deletions cut 5 bases from V and 7 bases from J, with 21 bases between. The CDR3 protein is CASSQPTNRANEQYF. The DNA for the CDR3 is TGTGCCAGCAGTCAACCGACCAACAGGGCAAATGAGCAGTACTTC.

On this clonotype: A single base separates this from a much larger clone, so it may be a read error. This sequence joins TRBV7-2 and TRBJ2-7; no firm D call. The CDR3 loop spans 14 amino acids. CDR1 is SGHTA and CDR2 is FQGNSA in the germline V gene. V was pared by 0 bases and J by 6 bases, with 12 bases between. DNA of the CDR3: TGTGCCAGCAGCTTAGCCTGCGGCTACGGCGAGCAGTACTTC. This codes for CASSLACGYGEQYF.

This chain joins TRBV20-1 and TRBJ2-1, with D possibly called TRBD1 or TRBD2 (6 bases each). With 0 bases removed from V and 0 bases from J, the gap between germline ends came to 9 bases. The CDR3 runs to 15 residues. Germline CDR1 is DFQATT and CDR2 is SNEGSKA (reference sequence). The CDR3 reads CSAREGGSSYNEQFF. The CDR3 region has the DNA TGCAGTGCTAGAGAAGGGGGGAGCTCCTACAATGAGCAGTTCTTC.

This chain connects TRBV12-5 to TRBJ2-3; 8 bases align to TRBD2. The ends lost 0 bases at V and 3 bases at J; junction bases unmatched: 8. The CDR3 is 17 amino acids. From germline, CDR1 is LGHNT and CDR2 FRNRAP. CDR3 in amino acids: CASGLVRGGSTTDTQYF. DNA for the CDR3: TGTGCTAGTGGTTTGGTACGGGGGGGGTCCACTACAGATACGCAGTATTTT. The full variable domain, in which reference TRBV12-5 and TRBJ2-3 provide the parts outside the CDR3, is DARVTQTPRHKVTEMGQEVTMRCQPILGHNTVFWYRQTMMQGLELLAYFRNRAPLDDSGMPKDRFSAEMPDATLATLKIQPSEPRDSAVYFCASGLVRGGSTTDTQYFGPGTRLTVL.

This clonotype was counted many times. The gene calls are TRBV10-3 and TRBJ1-2; tentative D call: TRBD1 (5 bases). Trimming took 2 bases from V and 4 from J, leaving 5 bases between them. Germline CDR1 ENHRY, CDR2 SYGVKD. The CDR3 has 12 residues. DNA of the CDR3: TGTGCCATCAGTGAGGACAGCTATGGCTACACCTTC. It encodes CAISEDSYGYTF.

The chain carries TRBV20-1 and TRBJ1-2; D perhaps matches TRBD1 (5 bases). V lost 0 bases and J 5 bases, leaving 10 bases between the germline ends. CDR1 is DFQATT and CDR2 is SNEGSKA in the germline V gene (reference sequence). The CDR3 contains 13 residues. CDR3 amino acids: CSARDWGGYGYTF. The CDR3 nucleotides are TGCAGTGCTAGAGATTGGGGGGGTTATGGCTACACCTTC.

CDR3 DNA: TGCAGTGCTAGAGACACAGGAGACTATGGCTACACCTTC. Encoded protein: CSARDTGDYGYTF. The chain uses TRBV20-1 and TRBJ1-2; maybe TRBD1 (5 bases). Trimming pared 0 bases from V and 3 bases from J, leaving 8 bases between. The CDR3 is 13 residues long. The germline V gene encodes CDR1 DFQATT and CDR2 SNEGSKA (reference sequence).

This clonotype was seen a few times. CDR3 in DNA: TGTGCCAGCAGTCCCATGGGGGGGGAAAAACTGTTTTTT. Its protein is CASSPMGGEKLFF. This sequence joins TRBV12-3 or TRBV12-4 and TRBJ1-4; possibly TRBD1 for D (5 bases). This CDR3 contains 13 residues. Trimming shortened V by 5 bases and J by 8 bases, and 12 bases separated the two germline ends.

This clonotype has just a few counts. The CDR3: CASSLLEEFYEQYF. In DNA form, the CDR3 reads TGTGCCAGCAGCCTTCTCGAAGAGTTTTACGAGCAGTACTTC. This chain uses TRBV7-2 with TRBJ2-7, with no clear D. V dropped 5 bases and J dropped 4 bases, with 15 bases sitting between them. Looked up from germline, CDR1 is SGHTA and CDR2 is FQGNSA. The CDR3 runs 14 residues.

This chain uses TRBV12-3 or TRBV12-4 with TRBJ2-5; the match to TRBD2 covers 7 bases. The CDR3 contains 15 residues. V lost 1 base, J lost 1 base, and 3 bases stayed unmatched. The CDR3, as DNA: TGTGCCAGCAGTTTAGGGGGGGGGTCCCAAGAGACCCAGTACTTC. Its protein is CASSLGGGSQETQYF.

This clonotype was counted ten times or more. The chain carries TRBV11-2 and TRBJ2-3; no firm D call. CDR1 and CDR2 (germline): SGHAT, FQNNGV. With 0 bases removed from V and 6 bases from J, the gap between germline ends came to 7 bases. There are 13 residues in the CDR3. CDR3 residues: CASSLDLRDTQYF. The CDR3 DNA reads as TGTGCCAGCAGCTTAGATCTTCGCGATACGCAGTATTTT.

This rearrangement joins TRBV27 to TRBJ1-1; no firm D call. Trimming left V 2 bases short and J 3 bases short, with 22 bases between. The CDR3 covers 18 residues. The germline V gene has CDR1 MNHEY and CDR2 SMNVEV (reference sequence). CDR3 protein: CASSLTQEAILRDTEAFF. In DNA, the CDR3 is TGTGCCAGCAGTTTAACCCAGGAGGCCATATTGAGGGACACTGAAGCTTTCTTT.

The CDR3 here is CASRLRDRFNYGYTF. The CDR3 DNA reads as TGTGCCAGCAGGCTTCGGGACAGATTTAACTATGGCTACACCTTC. The gene calls are TRBV12-3 or TRBV12-4 and TRBJ1-2; 7 bases align to TRBD1. After removal of 6 bases from V and 1 base from J, the junction contained 8 bases not matched to a gene. CDR3 length: 15 residues.

This clonotype was counted only a few times. The chain couples TRBV5-5 to TRBJ2-3; 11 bases map to TRBD2. V shed 2 bases, J shed 2 bases, and the junction held 10 bases outside the gene matches. Germline V gene data show CDR1 as SGHKS and CDR2 as YYEKEE (reference sequence). This CDR3 comprises 18 residues. The CDR3 region is CASSFGFRLAGLTDTQYF. The DNA for the CDR3 is TGTGCCAGCAGCTTTGGGTTTCGACTAGCGGGACTCACAGATACGCAGTATTTT.

The sample holds a few counts of this clonotype. This sequence joins TRBV4-1 and TRBJ2-1; D perhaps matches TRBD1 (6 bases). The V end was cut by 4 bases, the J end by 9 bases, with 16 bases between. The CDR3 has 14 amino acids. From germline, CDR1 is MGHRA and CDR2 YSYEKL. CDR3 bases: TGCGCCAGCAGCCTGCTAGCAGGGGACGGTGAGCAGTTCTTC. Its protein product is CASSLLAGDGEQFF.

The CDR3 bases are TGTGCCAGCAGCTTAGCCTCTATTCAAAACATTCAGTACTTC. As protein: CASSLASIQNIQYF. J is TRBJ2-4 and V is TRBV7-8, with D hard to call. Germline values: CDR1 SGHVS, CDR2 FQNEAQ. Trimming stripped 0 bases from V and 5 bases from J, with 8 bases between. The CDR3 sequence is 14 residues long.